Detailed here is one T cell receptor (beta chain). Germline CDR1 and CDR2: SGDLS and YYNGEE. The CDR3 consists of 17 residues. V was trimmed by 3 bases and J by 2 bases, leaving 19 bases between them. The data originate from a study of cytomegalovirus exposure and HLA in healthy donors. The PCR contained 60 Vbeta and 13 Jbeta primers. TCRdb keeps only in-frame clones here, not all; method: immunoSEQ multiplex PCR. Among about 150,000 clones listed, roughly 77% were seen once. The chain links TRBV9 to TRBJ2-3, with D perhaps matching TRBD2 (5 bases). The sample taken for sequencing was PBMCs. The clonotype comes from a young man in good health and CMV-seropositive. This chain's CDR3 is CASSGHPKVRATDTQYF. The CDR3 region has the DNA TGTGCCAGCAGCGGACACCCCAAAGTGAGGGCCACAGATACGCAGTATTTT. The whole variable domain, filled in from reference TRBV9 and TRBJ2-3, reads DSGVTQTPKHLITATGQRVTLRCSPRSGDLSVYWYQQSLDQGLQFLIQYYNGEERAKGNILERFSAQQFPDLHSELNLSSLELGDSALYFCASSGHPKVRATDTQYFGPGTRLTVL.